This TCR beta chain came from a study of cytomegalovirus exposure and HLA in healthy donors. This PCR relied on a set of 60 Vbeta primers and 13 Jbeta primers. Libraries were prepared by immunoSEQ multiplex PCR; TCRdb keeps only in-frame clonotypes and omits some of them. The repertoire consists of about 130,000 clones, with around four fifths occurring once and the leading ten covering roughly 10%. Germline lookup yields CDR1 DFQATT and CDR2 SNEGSKA (reference sequence). There are 10 residues in the CDR3. The sequenced sample consisted of PBMCs. The V and J genes are TRBV20-1 and TRBJ2-3; no clear D. The TCR was taken from a man aged 25 to 45 in good health and CMV-seropositive. CDR3 sequence: CSIWADTQYF. The CDR3 nucleotides are TGCAGCATCTGGGCGGATACGCAGTATTTT.